One sample yielded the 6 T cell receptor beta chains listed below, sequenced in a study of cytomegalovirus exposure and HLA in healthy donors. The PCR employed 60 Vbeta primers together with 13 Jbeta primers. Sequenced by immunoSEQ multiplex PCR; TCRdb stores in-frame clones only, minus some. The data hold 100,000 to 150,000 clones, with 75% to 85% observed a single time. What was sequenced was PBMCs. Receptor source: a woman aged 40 to 50 in good health and CMV-seronegative.

The V call is TRBV25-1, the J call TRBJ2-3, with TRBD1 matching over 11 bases. Per the germline V gene, CDR1 is MGHDK and CDR2 is SYGVNS. Trimming at V came to 5 bases and at J to 2 bases, leaving 3 bases not matched to a gene. CDR3 length: 15 residues. The CDR3 bases are TGTGCCAGCAGTCCGGGACAGGGGGTCACAGATACGCAGTATTTT. Translation: CASSPGQGVTDTQYF. The full variable domain, in which reference TRBV25-1 and TRBJ2-3 provide the parts outside the CDR3, is EADIYQTPRYLVIGTGKKITLECSQTMGHDKMYWYQQDPGMELHLIHYSYGVNSTEKGDLSSESTVSRIRTEHFPLTLESARPSHTSQYLCASSPGQGVTDTQYFGPGTRLTVL.

The rearrangement links TRBV7-9 to TRBJ2-5; 8 bases align to TRBD1. The J call may be incorrect, as the DNA end agrees better with TRBJ2-7. Germline V gene lookup returns CDR1 SEHNR and CDR2 FQNEAQ (reference sequence). The CDR3 is 10 amino acids. CDR3 loop: CASGTGEQYF. CDR3 bases: TGTGCCAGCGGGACAGGCGAGCAGTACTTC.

The chain combines TRBV5-4 with TRBJ2-2; 7 bases match TRBD1. Germline V lookup: CDR1 SGHNT, CDR2 YYREEE (reference sequence). V lost 2 bases and J lost 7; bases outside the gene matches: 17. This CDR3 contains 18 residues. CDR3 amino acids: CASSLGSRTTGLNGELFF. Here the CDR3 DNA reads TGTGCCAGCAGCTTAGGATCTAGGACGACAGGGCTTAACGGGGAGCTGTTTTTT.

The chain uses TRBV6-1 and TRBJ2-7, with TRBD1 identical over 8 bases. The germline CDR1 and CDR2 sequences are MNHNS and SASEGT. The CDR3 is 15 amino acids. V gave up 4 bases and J gave up 0 bases; unmatched junction bases: 5. This CDR3 reads CASSGIGQGSYEQYF. CDR3 nucleotide sequence: TGTGCCAGCAGTGGAATTGGACAGGGCTCCTACGAGCAGTACTTC.

The chain recombines TRBV2 with TRBJ1-2; 10 nucleotides line up with TRBD1. With V trimmed by 10 bases and J by 4 bases, 6 bases remained unmatched. The CDR3 is 13 amino acids. The germline V gene has CDR1 SNHLY and CDR2 FYNNEI. CDR3 sequence reads: CAIRTGGGYGYTF. CDR3 bases: TGTGCCATAAGGACAGGGGGAGGCTATGGCTACACCTTC.

V usage is TRBV2 and J usage is TRBJ1-1; 9 bases agree with TRBD1. Germline V lookup: CDR1 SNHLY, CDR2 FYNNEI. There are 13 residues in the CDR3. With 4 bases clipped from V and 7 bases from J, the junction kept 4 bases outside the gene matches. The CDR3 DNA sequence: TGTGCCAGCAGTGTAGGACAGGGGCTTGAAGCTTTCTTT. This gives the protein CASSVGQGLEAFF.